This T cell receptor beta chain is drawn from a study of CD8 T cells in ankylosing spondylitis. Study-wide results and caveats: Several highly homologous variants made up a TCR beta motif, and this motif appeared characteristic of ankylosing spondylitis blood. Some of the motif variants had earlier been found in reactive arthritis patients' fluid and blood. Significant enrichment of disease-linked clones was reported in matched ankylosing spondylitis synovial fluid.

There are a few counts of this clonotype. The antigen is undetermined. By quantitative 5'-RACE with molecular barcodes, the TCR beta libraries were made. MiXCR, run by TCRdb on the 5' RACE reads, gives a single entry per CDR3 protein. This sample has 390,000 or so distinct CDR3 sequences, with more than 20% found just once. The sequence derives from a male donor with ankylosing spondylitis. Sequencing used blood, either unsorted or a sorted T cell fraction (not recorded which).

The CDR3 loop reads CASSAPLAGEAGELFF. The CDR3 region has the DNA TGTGCCAGCAGCGCCCCCCTGGCGGGAGAAGCCGGGGAGCTGTTTTTT. The chain couples TRBV25-1 to TRBJ2-2, with 7 bases aligning to TRBD2. The CDR3 totals 16 residues. J was trimmed by 6 bases and V by 6 bases; bases with no gene match: 13. From germline, CDR1 is MGHDK and CDR2 SYGVNS. The complete variable domain, with remaining parts taken from reference TRBV25-1 and TRBJ2-2, reads EADIYQTPRYLVIGTGKKITLECSQTMGHDKMYWYQQDPGMELHLIHYSYGVNSTEKGDLSSESTVSRIRTEHFPLTLESARPSHTSQYLCASSAPLAGEAGELFFGEGSRLTVL.